This TCR beta chain stems from a study of OX40 agonist ivuxolimab in advanced cancers. In the study overall: Ivuxolimab was a fully human IgG2 agonistic monoclonal antibody targeting the costimulatory receptor OX40 (CD134). Intravenous ivuxolimab was administered to patients every 2 weeks at six dose levels: 0.01, 0.1, 0.3, 1.5, 3 and 10 mg/kg. Of the approximately 53 patients in dose escalation, about 19 had hepatocellular carcinoma, around 15 had melanoma, 9 had renal cell carcinoma and 9 had head and neck cancer. The dose-escalation cohort was about 86% male with a mean age of approximately 60 years, ranging from roughly 23 to 85. Prior anti-PD-1, anti-PD-L1 or anti-CTLA-4 therapy was permitted, and about two fifths of dose-escalation patients had received checkpoint inhibitors. Partial responses occurred in three dose-escalation patients: two with cutaneous melanoma and one with hepatocellular carcinoma. The purpose of peripheral TCRbeta sequencing was to test whether ivuxolimab changed TCR sequence diversity and led to clonal T-cell expansion. The paper describes the monotherapy dose-escalation part (N ≈ 52 patients) of the phase I trial of ivuxolimab. Study-wide findings and limitations: After ivuxolimab, more expanded clones were found on average in CD8+ T cells than in CD4+ T cells. Antigen specificity was not determined for the clonally expanded peripheral T cells. In the 0.1-3.0 mg/kg groups, partial responders had among the lowest normalized peripheral clonal expansion, particularly in CD8+ T cells. Low levels of normalized T-cell clonal expansion were also shown by some nonresponding patients. Clonal expansion of both CD4+ and CD8+ blood T cells was observed from baseline to week 6 at doses 0.1 to 3.0 mg/kg.

CDR1 and CDR2, looked up from the germline V gene, are MDHEN and SYDVKM. The junction shows trimming of 3 bases on V and 0 bases on J, and the gene matches do not reach 8 bases of it. Its CDR3 holds 18 amino acids, cysteine through phenylalanine. CDR3 DNA is the only sequence kept; it has 54 bases, read in frame from the first base. Patients with autoimmune disease history or receiving systemic immunosuppression were excluded from the trial. Peripheral blood for TCR sequencing was collected from all dose cohorts at baseline, on cycle 4 day 1, and on cycle 7 day 1. The samples were taken from a phase I, first-in-human, multicenter, open-label dose-escalation trial of ivuxolimab. The trial enrolled adults with locally advanced or metastatic head and neck squamous cell, hepatocellular, melanoma or renal cell carcinoma. CD4+ and CD8+ T cells were sorted separately from peripheral blood before TCR sequencing.

For sequencing of the TCRbeta CDR3 region, genomic DNA was extracted from the sorted cells. The immunoSEQ Assay was used to sequence the TCRbeta CDR3 regions. The table comes from immuneACCESS by way of TCRdb, which keeps in-frame sequences with V and J called. Part of the clones is missing from these tables; in studies checked, under half for an unresolved V gene and the rest for unknown reasons. This sample gives 85,000 to 100,000 clones in total; approximately 85% of them show up just once. Of the sample, 3.5% to 4% is held by the ten largest clones. As concerns this clone: Its antigen is still unknown. No base-level quality is on record; no much larger clone is a single base apart.

Recombination linked TRBV28 to TRBJ2-7; 13 junctional bases match TRBD2. The TCR originated in an adult with an advanced solid tumor such as melanoma, head and neck, liver or kidney cancer. The input for sequencing was CD4+ or CD8+ T cells sorted from blood, taken in a trial of the OX40 agonist ivuxolimab. The DNA sequence follows: TGTGCCAGCAGTTTTCAACTAGCGGGAGGGGTAAGCTCCTACGAGCAGTACTTC. Its amino acids are CASSFQLAGGVSSYEQYF.